This T cell receptor beta chain was captured by sequencing in a study of Ad26.COV2.S vaccination and SARS-CoV-2 variants. TCRdb's copy holds only in-frame clones and misses some; the assay was immunoSEQ multiplex PCR. The table records fewer than 500,000 clones, about 92% of them present only once. Germline CDR1 reads SGHTA; CDR2 reads FQGTGA. Trimming pared 1 base from V and 7 bases from J, leaving 12 bases between. This CDR3 is 14 amino acids long. Treatment in this sample: around 19 received Ad26.COV2.S at low or high dose, single or two shots; 5 received placebo; per-sample allocation not given. Sampling took place 63 days after the first vaccine or placebo injection.

The sample was peripheral blood, taken in a trial of Ad26.COV2.S vaccine versus placebo. The rearrangement uses TRBV7-3 and TRBJ2-3; D unresolved. The TCR comes from a person aged 18-60 years who received the Ad26.COV2.S COVID-19 vaccine or a placebo. CDR3 loop: CASSLSRAKNTQYF. CDR3 nucleotide sequence: TGTGCCAGCAGCTTAAGCAGAGCCAAGAATACGCAGTATTTT.